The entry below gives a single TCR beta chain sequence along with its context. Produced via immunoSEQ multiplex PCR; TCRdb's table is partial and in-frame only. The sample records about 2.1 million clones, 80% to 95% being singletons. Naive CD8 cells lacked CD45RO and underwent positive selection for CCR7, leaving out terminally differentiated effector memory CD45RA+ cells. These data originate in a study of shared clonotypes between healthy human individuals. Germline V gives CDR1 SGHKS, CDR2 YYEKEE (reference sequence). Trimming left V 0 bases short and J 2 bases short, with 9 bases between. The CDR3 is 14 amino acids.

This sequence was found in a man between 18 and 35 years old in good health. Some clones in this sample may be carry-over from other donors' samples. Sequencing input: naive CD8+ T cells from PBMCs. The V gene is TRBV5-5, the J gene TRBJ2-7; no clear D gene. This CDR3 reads CASSLAPGAYEQYF. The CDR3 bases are TGTGCCAGCAGCTTGGCCCCCGGCGCCTACGAGCAGTACTTC.